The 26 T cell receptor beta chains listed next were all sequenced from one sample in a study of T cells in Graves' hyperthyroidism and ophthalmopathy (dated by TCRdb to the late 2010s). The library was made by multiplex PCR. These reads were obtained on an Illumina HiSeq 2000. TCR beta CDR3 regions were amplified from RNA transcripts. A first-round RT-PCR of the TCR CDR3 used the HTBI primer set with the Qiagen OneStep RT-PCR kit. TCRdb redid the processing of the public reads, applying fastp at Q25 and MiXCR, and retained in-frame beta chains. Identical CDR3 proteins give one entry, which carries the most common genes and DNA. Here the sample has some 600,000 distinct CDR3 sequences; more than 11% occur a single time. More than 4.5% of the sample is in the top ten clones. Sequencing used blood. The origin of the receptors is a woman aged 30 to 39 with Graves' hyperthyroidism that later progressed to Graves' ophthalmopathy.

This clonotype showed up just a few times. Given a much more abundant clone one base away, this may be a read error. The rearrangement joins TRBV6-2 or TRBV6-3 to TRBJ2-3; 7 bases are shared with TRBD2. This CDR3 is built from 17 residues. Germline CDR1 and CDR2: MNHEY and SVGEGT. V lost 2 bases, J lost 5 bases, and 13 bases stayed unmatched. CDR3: CASSYNPSGNGGDTQYF. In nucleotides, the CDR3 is TGTGCCAGCAGTTACAACCCTAGCGGAAATGGGGGAGATACGCAGTATTTT.

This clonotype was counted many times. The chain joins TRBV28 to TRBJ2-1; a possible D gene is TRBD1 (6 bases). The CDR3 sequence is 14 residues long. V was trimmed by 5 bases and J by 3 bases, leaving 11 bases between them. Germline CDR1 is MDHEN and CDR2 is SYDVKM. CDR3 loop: CASSGGTRYNEQFF. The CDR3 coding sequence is TGTGCCAGCAGTGGTGGGACACGCTACAATGAGCAGTTCTTC.

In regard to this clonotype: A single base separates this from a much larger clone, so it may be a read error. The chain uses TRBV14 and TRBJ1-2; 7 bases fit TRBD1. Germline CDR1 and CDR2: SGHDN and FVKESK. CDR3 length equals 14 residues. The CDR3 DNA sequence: TGTGTCAGCAGCCCAACGAGGGGGCACTATGGCTACACCTTC. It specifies CVSSPTRGHYGYTF.

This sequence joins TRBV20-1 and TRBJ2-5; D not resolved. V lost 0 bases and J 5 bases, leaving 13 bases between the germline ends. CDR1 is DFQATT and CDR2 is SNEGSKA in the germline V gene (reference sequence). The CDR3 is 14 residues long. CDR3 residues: CSARERPGGETQYF. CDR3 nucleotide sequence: TGCAGTGCTAGAGAGAGACCGGGTGGGGAGACCCAGTACTTC.

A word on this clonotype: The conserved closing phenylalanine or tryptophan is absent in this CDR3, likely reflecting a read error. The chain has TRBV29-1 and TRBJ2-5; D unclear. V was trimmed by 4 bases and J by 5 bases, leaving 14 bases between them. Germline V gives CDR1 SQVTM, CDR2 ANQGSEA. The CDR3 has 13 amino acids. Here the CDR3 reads CSVVEESAETQYL. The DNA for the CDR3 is TGCAGCGTTGTCGAAGAGAGTGCGGAGACCCAGTACCTC.

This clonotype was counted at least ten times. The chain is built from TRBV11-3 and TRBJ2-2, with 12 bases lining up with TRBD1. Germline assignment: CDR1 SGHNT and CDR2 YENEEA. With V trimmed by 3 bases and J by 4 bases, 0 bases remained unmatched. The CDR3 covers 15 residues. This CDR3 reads CASSLGQGATGELFF. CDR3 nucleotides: TGTGCCAGCAGCTTGGGACAGGGGGCCACCGGGGAGCTGTTTTTT.

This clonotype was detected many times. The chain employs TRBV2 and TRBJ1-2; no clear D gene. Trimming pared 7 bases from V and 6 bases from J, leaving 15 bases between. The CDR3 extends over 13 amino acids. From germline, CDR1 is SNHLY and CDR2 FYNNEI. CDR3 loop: CASIFLLKDGYTF. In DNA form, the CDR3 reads TGTGCCAGCATCTTCCTCCTGAAGGATGGCTACACCTTC.

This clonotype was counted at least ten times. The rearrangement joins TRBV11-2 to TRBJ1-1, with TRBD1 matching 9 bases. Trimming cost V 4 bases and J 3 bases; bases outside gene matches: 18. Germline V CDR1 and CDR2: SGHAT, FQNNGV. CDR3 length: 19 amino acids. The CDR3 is CASSYRDREVPYRDTEAFF. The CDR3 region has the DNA TGTGCCAGCAGCTACCGGGACAGGGAGGTTCCCTACCGGGACACTGAAGCTTTCTTT.

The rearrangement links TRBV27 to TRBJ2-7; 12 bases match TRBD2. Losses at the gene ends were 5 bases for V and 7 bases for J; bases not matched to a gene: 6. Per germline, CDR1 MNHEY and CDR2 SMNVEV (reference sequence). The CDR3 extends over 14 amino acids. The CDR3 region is CASSILAGGGEQYF. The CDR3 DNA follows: TGTGCCAGCAGTATACTAGCGGGAGGAGGTGAGCAGTACTTC.

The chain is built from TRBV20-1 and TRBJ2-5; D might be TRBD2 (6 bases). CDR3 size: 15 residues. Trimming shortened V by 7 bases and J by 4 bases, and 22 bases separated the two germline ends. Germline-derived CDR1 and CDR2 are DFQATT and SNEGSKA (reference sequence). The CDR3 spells CSGNPSASPTETQYF. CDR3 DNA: TGCAGTGGAAATCCTAGCGCCTCGCCAACAGAGACCCAGTACTTC.

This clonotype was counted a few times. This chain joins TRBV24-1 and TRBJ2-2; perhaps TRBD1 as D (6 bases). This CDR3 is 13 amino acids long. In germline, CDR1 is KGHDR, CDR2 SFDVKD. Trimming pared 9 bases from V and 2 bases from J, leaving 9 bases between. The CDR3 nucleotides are TGTGCCACCGGGGACACCAACACCGGGGAGCTGTTTTTT. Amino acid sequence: CATGDTNTGELFF.

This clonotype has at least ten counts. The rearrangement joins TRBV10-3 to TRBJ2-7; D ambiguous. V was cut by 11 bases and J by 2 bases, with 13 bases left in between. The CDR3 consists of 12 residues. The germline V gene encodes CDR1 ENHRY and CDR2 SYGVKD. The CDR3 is CAASAEAYEQYF. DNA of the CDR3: TGTGCCGCCTCAGCAGAAGCCTACGAGCAGTACTTC.

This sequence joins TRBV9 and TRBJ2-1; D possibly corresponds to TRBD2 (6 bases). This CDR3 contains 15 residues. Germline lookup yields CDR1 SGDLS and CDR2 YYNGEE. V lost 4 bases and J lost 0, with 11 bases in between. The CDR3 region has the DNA TGTGCCAGCAGCAATAGCGGAAGCTCCTACAATGAGCAGTTCTTC. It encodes CASSNSGSSYNEQFF.

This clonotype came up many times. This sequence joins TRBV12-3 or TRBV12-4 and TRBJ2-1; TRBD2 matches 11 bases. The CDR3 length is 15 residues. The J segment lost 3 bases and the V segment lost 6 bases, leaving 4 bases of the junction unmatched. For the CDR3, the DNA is TGTGCCAGCAGCCGTAGCGGGAGGGGCTACAATGAGCAGTTCTTC. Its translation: CASSRSGRGYNEQFF.

CDR3 in amino acids: CASSDPQQVYGYTF. The CDR3 DNA follows: TGTGCCAGCAGTGATCCCCAGCAGGTCTATGGCTACACCTTC. The chain couples TRBV6-1 to TRBJ1-2; D is ambiguous. The CDR3 covers 14 residues. V was clipped by 3 bases and J by 4 bases, with 12 bases between them. The germline V gene encodes CDR1 MNHNS and CDR2 SASEGT.

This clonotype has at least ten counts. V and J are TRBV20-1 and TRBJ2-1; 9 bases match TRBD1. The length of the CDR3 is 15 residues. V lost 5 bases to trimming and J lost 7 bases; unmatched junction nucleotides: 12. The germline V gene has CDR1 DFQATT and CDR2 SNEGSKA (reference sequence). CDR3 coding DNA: TGCAGTGCTTCACGTACGGGACAGGGAGGGAATGAGCAGTTCTTC. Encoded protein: CSASRTGQGGNEQFF.

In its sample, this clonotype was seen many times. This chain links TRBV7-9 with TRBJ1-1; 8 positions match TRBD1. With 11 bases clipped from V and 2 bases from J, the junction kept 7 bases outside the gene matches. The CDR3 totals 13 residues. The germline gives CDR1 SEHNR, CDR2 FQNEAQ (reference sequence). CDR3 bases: TGTGCCTCCCTCCAGGGGGCCAACACTGAAGCTTTCTTT. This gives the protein CASLQGANTEAFF.

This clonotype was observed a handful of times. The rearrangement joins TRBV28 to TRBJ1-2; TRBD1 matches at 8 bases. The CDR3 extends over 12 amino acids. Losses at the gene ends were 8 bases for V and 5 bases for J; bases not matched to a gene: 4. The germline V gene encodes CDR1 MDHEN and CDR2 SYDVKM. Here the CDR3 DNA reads TGTGCCAGCCACAGGGGGGTTTATGGCTACACCTTC. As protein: CASHRGVYGYTF.

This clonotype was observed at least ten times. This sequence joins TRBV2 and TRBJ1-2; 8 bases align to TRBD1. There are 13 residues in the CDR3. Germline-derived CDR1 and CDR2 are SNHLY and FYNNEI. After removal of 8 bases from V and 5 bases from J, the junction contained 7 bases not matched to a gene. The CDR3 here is CASVFQGAYGYTF. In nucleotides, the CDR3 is TGTGCCAGCGTATTTCAGGGGGCGTATGGCTACACCTTC.

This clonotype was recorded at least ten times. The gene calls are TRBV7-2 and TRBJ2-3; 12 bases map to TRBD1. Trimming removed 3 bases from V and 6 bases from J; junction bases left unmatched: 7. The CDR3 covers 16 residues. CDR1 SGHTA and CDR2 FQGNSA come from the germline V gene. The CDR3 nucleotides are TGTGCCAGCAGCTTTGGTCCGGGACAGGGGGCCGATACGCAGTATTTT. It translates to CASSFGPGQGADTQYF.

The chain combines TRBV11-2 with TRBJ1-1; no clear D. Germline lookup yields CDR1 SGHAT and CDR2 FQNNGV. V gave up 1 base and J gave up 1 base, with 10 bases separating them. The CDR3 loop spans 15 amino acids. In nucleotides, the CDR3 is TGTGCCAGCAGCTTAGGGGAAGGGAAGAACACTGAAGCTTTCTTT. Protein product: CASSLGEGKNTEAFF.

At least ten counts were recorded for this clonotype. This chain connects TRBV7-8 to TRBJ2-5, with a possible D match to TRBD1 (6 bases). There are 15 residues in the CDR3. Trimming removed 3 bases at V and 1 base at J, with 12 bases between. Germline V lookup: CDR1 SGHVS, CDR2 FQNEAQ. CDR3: CASSLEQGAQETQYF. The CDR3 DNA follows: TGTGCCAGCAGCTTGGAACAGGGTGCCCAAGAGACCCAGTACTTC.

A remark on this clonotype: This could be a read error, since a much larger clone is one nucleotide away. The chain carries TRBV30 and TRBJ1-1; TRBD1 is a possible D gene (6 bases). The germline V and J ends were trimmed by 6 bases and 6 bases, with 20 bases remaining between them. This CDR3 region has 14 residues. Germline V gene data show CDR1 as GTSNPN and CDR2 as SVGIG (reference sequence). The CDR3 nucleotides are TGTGCCTGTAGCCCAGGGGTTTGGTACTCTGAAGCTTTCTTT. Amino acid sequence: CACSPGVWYSEAFF.

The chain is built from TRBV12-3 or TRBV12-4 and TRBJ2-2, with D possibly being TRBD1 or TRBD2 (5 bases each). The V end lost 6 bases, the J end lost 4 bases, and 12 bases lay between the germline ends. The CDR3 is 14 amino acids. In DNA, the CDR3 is TGTGCCAGCAGAATCGGGGCAACCACCGGGGAGCTGTTTTTT. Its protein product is CASRIGATTGELFF.

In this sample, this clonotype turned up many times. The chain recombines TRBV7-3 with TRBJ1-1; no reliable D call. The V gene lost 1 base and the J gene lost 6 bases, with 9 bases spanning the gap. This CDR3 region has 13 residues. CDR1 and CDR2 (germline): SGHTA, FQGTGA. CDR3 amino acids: CASSLNVGSEAFF. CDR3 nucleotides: TGTGCCAGCAGCTTAAACGTGGGCTCTGAAGCTTTCTTT. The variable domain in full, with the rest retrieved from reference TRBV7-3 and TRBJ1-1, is GAGVSQTPSNKVTEKGKYVELRCDPISGHTALYWYRQSLGQGPEFLIYFQGTGAADDSGLPNDRFFAVRPEGSVSTLKIQRTERGDSAVYLCASSLNVGSEAFFGQGTRLTVV.

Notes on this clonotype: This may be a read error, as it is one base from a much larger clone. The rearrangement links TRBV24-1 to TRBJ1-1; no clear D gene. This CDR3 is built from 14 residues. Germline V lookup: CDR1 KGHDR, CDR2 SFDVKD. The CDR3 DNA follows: TGTGCCAGCAGTGACCCTGCGGGATCAGGAAAAGCTTTCTTT. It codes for CASSDPAGSGKAFF.